These T cell receptor beta chains were read from a single sample in a study of T-cell reconstitution after alpha-beta-depleted transplantation in children. TCRdb fed the PCR reads into MiXCR, producing one record per CDR3 protein. Here the sample spans 120,000 or so distinct CDR3 sequences, 10% being singletons. The sample here was PBMCs from the stem cell graft donor, taken from the stem cell graft. The receptor set was obtained from a human donor who donated a stem cell graft to a child with acute lymphoblastic leukemia. Both conserved end residues are part of each CDR3. D genes are given only for firm matches. Clone size appears in some rows only: once, few, many, or a class for an expanded clone.

many	-	TRBV29-1	TRBJ2-4	CSVEDGLATTIAKNIQYF	TGCAGCGTTGAAGACGGTCTAGCGACAACGATAGCCAAAAACATTCAGTACTTC
many	TRBD2	TRBV28	TRBJ2-1	CASSLSASGRGEQFF	TGTGCCAGCAGTTTATCGGCTAGCGGTAGGGGTGAGCAGTTCTTC
many	-	TRBV24-1	TRBJ1-2	CATSAGSNYGYTF	TGTGCCACCAGTGCGGGAAGCAACTATGGCTACACCTTC
-	-	TRBV12-3/TRBV12-4	TRBJ2-2	CASSFGHGGTGELFF	TGTGCCAGCAGTTTCGGGCATGGAGGGACCGGGGAGCTGTTTTTT
many	TRBD2	TRBV20-1	TRBJ2-5	CSAPAGTSILETQYF	TGCAGTGCTCCCGCCGGGACTAGCATATTGGAGACCCAGTACTTC
many	TRBD1	TRBV5-1	TRBJ1-1	CASSWDRRGGTEAFF	TGCGCCAGCAGCTGGGACAGGCGAGGGGGCACTGAAGCTTTCTTT
many	-	TRBV5-1	TRBJ1-1	CASSLDGGPGTEAFF	TGCGCCAGCAGCTTGGATGGGGGACCTGGGACTGAAGCTTTCTTT
many	TRBD1	TRBV7-2	TRBJ2-1	CASSQGQGEYNEQFF	TGTGCCAGCAGCCAGGGACAGGGGGAGTACAATGAGCAGTTCTTC
many	TRBD2	TRBV6-5	TRBJ2-3	CASSYRRGGGTDTQYF	TGTGCCAGCAGTTACCGTCGCGGGGGAGGCACAGATACGCAGTATTTT
many	-	TRBV20-1	TRBJ1-6	CSVGGGQANSPLHF	TGCAGTGTCGGAGGAGGGCAGGCTAATTCACCCCTCCACTTT
many	TRBD1	TRBV7-2	TRBJ2-3	CASSRDRAGTDTQYF	TGTGCCAGCAGCCGGGACAGAGCCGGGACAGATACGCAGTATTTT
many	-	TRBV15	TRBJ2-1	CATPGVDTISTGEQFF	TGTGCCACCCCCGGGGTAGACACCATCTCGACGGGTGAGCAGTTCTTC
many	TRBD1	TRBV20-1	TRBJ1-5	CSARGMGQSQGPQHF	TGCAGTGCTAGAGGAATGGGACAGTCCCAGGGGCCCCAGCATTTT
many	-	TRBV7-2	TRBJ2-5	CASSLGYQETQYF	TGTGCCAGCAGCTTAGGGTACCAAGAGACCCAGTACTTC
many	TRBD2	TRBV7-2	TRBJ2-3	CASSLSGTSADTQYF	TGTGCCAGCAGCCTCTCCGGGACTAGCGCAGATACGCAGTATTTT
many	-	TRBV5-1	TRBJ2-3	CASSLRSSTDTQYF	TGCGCCAGCAGCTTGCGGAGCAGCACAGATACGCAGTATTTT
many	-	TRBV6-1	TRBJ2-3	CATALISPDTDTQYF	TGTGCCACCGCCCTGATCTCTCCCGACACAGATACGCAGTATTTT
-	-	TRBV10-2	TRBJ2-7	CASSEPIMGGNYEQYF	TGCGCCAGCAGTGAGCCGATTATGGGGGGTAACTACGAGCAGTACTTC
once	-	TRBV3-1	TRBJ2-1	CASSPGGRVGRGLYNEQFF	TGTGCCAGCAGCCCAGGTGGCAGGGTGGGTCGCGGACTATACAATGAGCAGTTCTTC
many	-	TRBV20-1	TRBJ2-1	CSADTGTSNEQFF	TGCAGTGCTGATACCGGGACCAGCAATGAGCAGTTCTTC
many	-	TRBV21-1	TRBJ1-5	CASSSGETGDSNQPQHF	TGTGCCAGCAGCTCCGGAGAGACAGGGGATAGCAATCAGCCCCAGCATTTT
many	-	TRBV20-1	TRBJ2-7	CSARGLEGPVYEQYF	TGCAGTGCTAGAGGTCTGGAGGGACCCGTCTACGAGCAGTACTTC
many	TRBD2	TRBV15	TRBJ2-5	CATSLRLAGAGETQYF	TGTGCCACCAGCCTTCGACTAGCGGGGGCCGGAGAGACCCAGTACTTC
many	-	TRBV6-1	TRBJ1-5	CASRAVGLSNQPQHF	TGTGCCAGCAGGGCAGTGGGGCTTAGCAATCAGCCCCAGCATTTT